Below are 16 T cell receptor beta chains sequenced from a single sample in a study of blood T cell repertoires in COVID-19. The assay was immunoSEQ multiplex PCR, and TCRdb's table has in-frame clones only and misses some. The sample carries fewer than 350,000 clones, roughly nine tenths recorded once. The sequencing input was peripheral blood. These receptors were obtained from a woman aged 25 to 39 with COVID-19, enrolled during active disease.

This clone was observed a single time. V gene TRBV23-1 combines with J gene TRBJ1-1, with D possibly matching TRBD1 (6 bases). TRBV23-1 carries the ORF label, with uncertain function. The V gene lost 3 bases and the J gene lost 3 bases, with 20 bases spanning the gap. The length of the CDR3 is 17 residues. The CDR3 DNA is TGCGCCAGCAGTCACCAACCGGGACAAGGGATGGACACTGAAGCTTTCTTT. This translates into CASSHQPGQGMDTEAFF.

The rearrangement links TRBV23-1 to TRBJ1-2; 10 nucleotides line up with TRBD1. TRBV23-1 is known as an ORF, though its function is uncertain. Trimming cost V 3 bases and J 4 bases; bases outside gene matches: 2. The CDR3 length is 14 residues. The CDR3 is CASSQRTGGYGYTF. The CDR3 coding sequence is TGCGCCAGCAGTCAGAGGACAGGGGGCTATGGCTACACCTTC.

The chain links TRBV4-2 to TRBJ1-2; possibly TRBD1 for D (5 bases). Per germline, CDR1 LGHNA and CDR2 YNFKEQ. The CDR3 sequence is 16 residues long. V lost 4 bases and J 2 bases, leaving 17 bases between the germline ends. CDR3: CASSPQPLRGNYGYTF. CDR3 coding DNA: TGTGCCAGCAGCCCTCAACCTTTACGGGGGAACTATGGCTACACCTTC.

This chain connects TRBV5-1 to TRBJ2-7, with 7 nucleotides matching TRBD2. This CDR3 is 13 amino acids long. In germline, CDR1 is SGHRS, CDR2 YFSETQ. V was clipped by 5 bases and J by 4 bases; unmatched bases: 6. In DNA, the CDR3 is TGCGCCAGCAGTCAGCGGGGAGTTTACGAGCAGTACTTC. It yields the protein CASSQRGVYEQYF.

The V gene is TRBV27, the J gene TRBJ2-3; D is unresolved. V lost 8 bases, J lost 8 bases, and 11 bases lay in between. CDR1 and CDR2 (germline): MNHEY, SMNVEV (reference sequence). The CDR3 sequence is 11 residues long. The CDR3 is CASGPPGTQYF. The CDR3 DNA reads as TGTGCCAGCGGCCCTCCAGGTACGCAGTATTTT.

In nucleotides, the CDR3 is TGCGCCAGCAGCCACGGACAGGGTGCTAACTATGGCTACACCTTC. Protein product: CASSHGQGANYGYTF. The chain combines TRBV4-1 with TRBJ1-2, with 8 bases lining up with TRBD1. The CDR3 has 15 residues. Trimming took 3 bases from V and 0 from J; bases not matched to a gene: 3. Per germline, CDR1 MGHRA and CDR2 YSYEKL.

The V gene is TRBV24-1, the J gene TRBJ1-2, with D possibly being TRBD1 (6 bases). The CDR3 spans 13 residues. Germline assignment: CDR1 KGHDR and CDR2 SFDVKD. V lost 3 bases to trimming and J lost 4 bases, with 8 bases between them. CDR3 DNA sequence: TGTGCCACCAGTGATGTCAGGGGCTATGGCTACACCTTC. This sequence encodes CATSDVRGYGYTF.

This chain uses TRBV7-6 with TRBJ1-4; perhaps TRBD1 as D (5 bases). The CDR3 spans 16 residues. Per the germline V gene, CDR1 is SGHVS and CDR2 is FNYEAQ. Trimming took 5 bases from V and 5 from J, leaving 18 bases between them. CDR3 residues: CASSAEPGLRNEKLFF. The CDR3 coding sequence is TGTGCCAGCAGCGCGGAACCGGGACTAAGGAATGAAAAACTGTTTTTT.

The chain is built from TRBV28 and TRBJ2-7; 7 bases agree with TRBD1. V gave up 6 bases and J gave up 4 bases; unmatched junction bases: 12. This CDR3 is 15 amino acids long. CDR1 and CDR2 (germline): MDHEN, SYDVKM. The DNA of the CDR3 is TGTGCCAGCAGAAATATAGGGGACAGAGATTACGAGCAGTACTTC. Its protein is CASRNIGDRDYEQYF. The complete variable domain, with remaining parts taken from reference TRBV28 and TRBJ2-7, reads DVKVTQSSRYLVKRTGEKVFLECVQDMDHENMFWYRQDPGLGLRLIYFSYDVKMKEKGDIPEGYSVSREKKERFSLILESASTNQTSMYLCASRNIGDRDYEQYFGPGTRLTVT.

The rearrangement links TRBV6-5 to TRBJ2-5; 12 bases agree with TRBD2. V trimming: 5 bases; J trimming: 0 bases; junction bases outside the gene matches: 1. The CDR3 spans 15 residues. CDR1 is MNHEY, CDR2 SVGAGI, per germline. The CDR3 sequence: CASSRLAGDQETQYF. CDR3 nucleotide sequence: TGTGCCAGCAGTAGACTAGCGGGGGACCAAGAGACCCAGTACTTC.

This chain connects TRBV11-2 to TRBJ2-1; D may be TRBD2 (5 bases). This CDR3 spans 14 amino acids. The germline CDR1 and CDR2 sequences are SGHAT and FQNNGV. Trimming took off 1 base at V and 7 bases at J, with 11 bases between the two ends. Here the CDR3 DNA reads TGTGCCAGCAGCTTAGGTGTGAGAGGGAATGAGCAGTTCTTC. This codes for CASSLGVRGNEQFF. The full variable domain, completed using reference TRBV11-2 and TRBJ2-1, is EAGVAQSPRYKIIEKRQSVAFWCNPISGHATLYWYQQILGQGPKLLIQFQNNGVVDDSQLPKDRFSAERLKGVDSTLKIQPAKLEDSAVYLCASSLGVRGNEQFFGPGTRLTVL.

The chain employs TRBV2 and TRBJ2-6, with no clear D. The CDR3 is 11 amino acids. Trimming stripped 1 base from V and 12 bases from J, with 4 bases between. Germline CDR1 reads SNHLY; CDR2 reads FYNNEI. This CDR3 reads CASSEVVVLTF. The CDR3 coding sequence is TGTGCCAGCAGTGAAGTCGTCGTCCTGACTTTC.

The chain employs TRBV11-2 and TRBJ2-2; 12 bases are shared with TRBD2. This CDR3 has 16 amino acids. Germline V lookup: CDR1 SGHAT, CDR2 FQNNGV. After removal of 4 bases from V and 8 bases from J, the junction contained 8 bases not matched to a gene. Here the CDR3 DNA reads TGTGCCAGCAGCTACGGCGCTAGCGGGGGGGCAGGGGAGCTGTTTTTT. This sequence encodes CASSYGASGGAGELFF.

The rearrangement links TRBV7-8 to TRBJ1-5; D remains unclear. V shed 4 bases and J shed 3 bases, with 10 bases lying between them. The CDR3 has 14 amino acids. Germline loops: CDR1 SGHVS, CDR2 FQNEAQ. The CDR3 DNA reads as TGTGCCAGCAGCTCCGACACTCTCAATCAGCCCCAGCATTTT. Its protein is CASSSDTLNQPQHF.

In its sample, this clone was seen once. This rearrangement joins TRBV29-1 to TRBJ2-7, with TRBD1 identical over 7 bases. In germline, CDR1 is SQVTM, CDR2 ANQGSEA. Germline trimming cut 5 bases from V and 3 bases from J; bases unmatched to any gene: 7. CDR3 length: 13 residues. In DNA, the CDR3 is TGCAGCGTTAGGACAGGCTTGAGCTACGAGCAGTACTTC. This codes for CSVRTGLSYEQYF.

The chain carries TRBV6-1 and TRBJ2-1, with 7 positions matching TRBD2. V lost 3 bases to trimming and J lost 9 bases; unmatched junction nucleotides: 2. Germline V gives CDR1 MNHNS, CDR2 SASEGT. This CDR3 comprises 12 residues. The CDR3 sequence: CASSDGGSEQFF. The CDR3 DNA is TGTGCCAGCAGTGACGGCGGGAGTGAGCAGTTCTTC.